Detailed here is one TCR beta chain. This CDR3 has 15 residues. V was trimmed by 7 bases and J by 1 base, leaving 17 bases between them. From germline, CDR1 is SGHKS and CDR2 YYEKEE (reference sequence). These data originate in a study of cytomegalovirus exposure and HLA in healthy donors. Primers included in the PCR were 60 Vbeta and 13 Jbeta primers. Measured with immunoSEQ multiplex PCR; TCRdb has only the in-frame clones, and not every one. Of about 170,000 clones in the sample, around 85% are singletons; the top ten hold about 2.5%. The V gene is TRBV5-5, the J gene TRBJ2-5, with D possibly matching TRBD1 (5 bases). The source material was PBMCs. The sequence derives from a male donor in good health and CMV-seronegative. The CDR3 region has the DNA TGTGCCAGCTGTCAGGGTTACACCTCCCAAGAGACCCAGTACTTC. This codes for CASCQGYTSQETQYF.